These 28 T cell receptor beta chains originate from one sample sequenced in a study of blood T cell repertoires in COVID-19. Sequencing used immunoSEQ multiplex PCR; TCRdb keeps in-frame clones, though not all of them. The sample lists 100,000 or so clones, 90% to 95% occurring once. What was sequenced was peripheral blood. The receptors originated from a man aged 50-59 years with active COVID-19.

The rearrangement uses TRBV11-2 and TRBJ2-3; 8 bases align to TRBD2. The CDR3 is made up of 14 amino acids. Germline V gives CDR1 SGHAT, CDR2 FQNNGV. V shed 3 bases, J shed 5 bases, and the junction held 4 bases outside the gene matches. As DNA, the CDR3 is TGTGCCAGCAGCTTTGGGCTAGCGGGAGATACGCAGTATTTT. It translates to CASSFGLAGDTQYF.

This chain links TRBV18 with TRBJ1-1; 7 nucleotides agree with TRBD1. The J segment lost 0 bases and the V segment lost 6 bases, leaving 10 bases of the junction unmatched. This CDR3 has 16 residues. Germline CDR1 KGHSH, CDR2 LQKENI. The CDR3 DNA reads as TGTGCCAGCTCTTACAGGACAGGAAGTATGAACACTGAAGCTTTCTTT. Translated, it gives CASSYRTGSMNTEAFF.

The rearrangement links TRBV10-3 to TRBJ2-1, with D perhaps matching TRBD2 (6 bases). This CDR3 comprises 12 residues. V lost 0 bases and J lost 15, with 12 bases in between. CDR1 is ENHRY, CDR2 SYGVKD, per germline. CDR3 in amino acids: CAISESSNGGFF. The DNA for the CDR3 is TGTGCCATCAGTGAGTCTTCAAACGGGGGGTTCTTC.

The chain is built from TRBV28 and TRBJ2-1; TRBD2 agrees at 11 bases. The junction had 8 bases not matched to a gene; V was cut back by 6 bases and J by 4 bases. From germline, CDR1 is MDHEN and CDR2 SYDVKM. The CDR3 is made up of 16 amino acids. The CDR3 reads CASSSITSGSYNEQFF. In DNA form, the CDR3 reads TGTGCCAGCAGCTCGATTACTAGCGGGAGTTACAATGAGCAGTTCTTC.

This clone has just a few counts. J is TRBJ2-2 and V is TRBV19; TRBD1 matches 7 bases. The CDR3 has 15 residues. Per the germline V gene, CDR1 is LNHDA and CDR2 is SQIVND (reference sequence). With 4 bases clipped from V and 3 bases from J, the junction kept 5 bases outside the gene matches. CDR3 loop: CASSKQGTYTGELFF. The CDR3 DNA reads TGTGCCAGTAGTAAACAGGGGACCTACACCGGGGAGCTGTTTTTT.

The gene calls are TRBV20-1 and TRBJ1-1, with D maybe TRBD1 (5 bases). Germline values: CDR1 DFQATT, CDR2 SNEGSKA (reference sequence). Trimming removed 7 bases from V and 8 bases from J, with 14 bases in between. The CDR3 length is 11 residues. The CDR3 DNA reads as TGCAGTGGCCAAGTACCAGGGGAAGCTTTCTTT. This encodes CSGQVPGEAFF.

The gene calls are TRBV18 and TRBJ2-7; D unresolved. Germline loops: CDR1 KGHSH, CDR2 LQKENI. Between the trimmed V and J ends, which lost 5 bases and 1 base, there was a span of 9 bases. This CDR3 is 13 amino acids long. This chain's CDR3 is CASSAGRSYEQYF. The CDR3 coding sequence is TGTGCCAGCTCAGCCGGTCGATCCTACGAGCAGTACTTC.

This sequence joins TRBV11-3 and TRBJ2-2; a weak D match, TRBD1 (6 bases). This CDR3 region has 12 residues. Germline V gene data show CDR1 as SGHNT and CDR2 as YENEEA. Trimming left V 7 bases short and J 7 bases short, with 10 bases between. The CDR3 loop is CASTQGGGELFF. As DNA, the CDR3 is TGTGCCAGCACCCAAGGGGGCGGGGAGCTGTTTTTT.

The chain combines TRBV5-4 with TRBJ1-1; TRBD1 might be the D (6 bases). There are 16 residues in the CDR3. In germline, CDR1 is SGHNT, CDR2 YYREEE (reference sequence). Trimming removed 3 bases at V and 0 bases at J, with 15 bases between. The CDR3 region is CASSSGQSNMNTEAFF. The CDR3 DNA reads TGTGCCAGCAGCTCCGGACAGTCTAACATGAACACTGAAGCTTTCTTT.

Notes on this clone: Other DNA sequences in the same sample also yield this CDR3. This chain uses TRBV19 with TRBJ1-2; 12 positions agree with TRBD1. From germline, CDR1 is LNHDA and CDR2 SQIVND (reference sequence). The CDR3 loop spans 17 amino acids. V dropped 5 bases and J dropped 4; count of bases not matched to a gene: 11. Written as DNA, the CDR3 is TGTGCCAGTAGTTCGGGGAGGGACAGGGGGCGCGCCTATGGCTACACCTTC. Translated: CASSSGRDRGRAYGYTF.

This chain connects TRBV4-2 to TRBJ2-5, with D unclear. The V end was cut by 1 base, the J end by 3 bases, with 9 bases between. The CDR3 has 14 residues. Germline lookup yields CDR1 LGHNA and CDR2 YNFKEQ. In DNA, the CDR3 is TGTGCCAGCAGCCAAGGGATAGGAGAAGAGACCCAGTACTTC. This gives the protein CASSQGIGEETQYF.

The CDR3 here is CASSQAPGTVETQYF. For the CDR3, the DNA is TGTGCCAGCAGCCAGGCCCCCGGGACAGTGGAGACCCAGTACTTC. The V gene is TRBV3-1 (or the pseudogene TRBV3-2), the J gene TRBJ2-5; TRBD1 matches at 7 bases. This CDR3 comprises 15 residues. Germline V gives CDR1 LGHDT, CDR2 YNNKEL (reference sequence). Trimming cost V 3 bases and J 5 bases; bases outside gene matches: 9.

The CDR3 is CASSLELVSSVDTQYF. DNA for the CDR3: TGCGCCAGCAGCTTGGAATTAGTATCTTCCGTAGATACGCAGTATTTT. The chain links TRBV5-1 to TRBJ2-3, with D unclear. This CDR3 has 16 amino acids. Germline assignment: CDR1 SGHRS and CDR2 YFSETQ. V gave up 0 bases and J gave up 5 bases, with 16 bases separating them.

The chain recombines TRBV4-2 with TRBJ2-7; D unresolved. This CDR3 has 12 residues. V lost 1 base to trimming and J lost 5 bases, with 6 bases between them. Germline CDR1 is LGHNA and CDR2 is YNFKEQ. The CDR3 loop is CASSQVPDEQYF. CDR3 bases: TGTGCCAGCAGCCAAGTCCCGGACGAGCAGTACTTC.

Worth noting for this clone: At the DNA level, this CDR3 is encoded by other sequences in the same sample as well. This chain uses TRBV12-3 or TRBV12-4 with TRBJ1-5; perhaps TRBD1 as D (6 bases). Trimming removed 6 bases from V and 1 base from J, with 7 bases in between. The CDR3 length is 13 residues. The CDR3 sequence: CASSRGSNQPQHF. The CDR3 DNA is TGTGCCAGCAGCAGGGGCAGCAATCAGCCCCAGCATTTT.

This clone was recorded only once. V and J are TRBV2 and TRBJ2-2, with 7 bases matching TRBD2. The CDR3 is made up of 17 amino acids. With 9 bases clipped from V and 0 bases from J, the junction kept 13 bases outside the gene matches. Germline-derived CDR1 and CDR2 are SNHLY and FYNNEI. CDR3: CASLFRGVGANTGELFF. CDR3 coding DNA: TGTGCCAGTCTCTTTCGGGGGGTGGGAGCGAACACCGGGGAGCTGTTTTTT.

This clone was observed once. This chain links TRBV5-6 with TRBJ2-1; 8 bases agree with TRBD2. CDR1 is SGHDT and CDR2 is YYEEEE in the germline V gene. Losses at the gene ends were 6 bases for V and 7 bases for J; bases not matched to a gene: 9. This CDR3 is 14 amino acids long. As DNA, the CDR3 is TGTGCCAGCACCGGGACTAGTATGGGGAATGAGCAGTTCTTC. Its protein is CASTGTSMGNEQFF.

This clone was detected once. CDR3 loop: CSASRDSPNGYTF. The CDR3 bases are TGCAGTGCTAGTCGAGACAGTCCGAATGGCTACACCTTC. The V and J genes are TRBV20-1 and TRBJ1-2; TRBD1 might be the D (5 bases). The CDR3 length is 13 residues. With 3 bases removed from V and 6 bases from J, the gap between germline ends came to 14 bases. Germline V gene sequence: CDR1 DFQATT, CDR2 SNEGSKA (reference sequence).

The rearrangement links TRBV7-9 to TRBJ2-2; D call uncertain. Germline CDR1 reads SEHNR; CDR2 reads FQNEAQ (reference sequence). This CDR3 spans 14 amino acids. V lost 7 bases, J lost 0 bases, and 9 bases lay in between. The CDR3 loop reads CASKPVPNTGELFF. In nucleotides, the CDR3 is TGTGCCAGCAAGCCCGTCCCGAACACCGGGGAGCTGTTTTTT. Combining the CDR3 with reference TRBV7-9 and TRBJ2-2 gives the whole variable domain DTGVSQNPRHKITKRGQNVTFRCDPISEHNRLYWYRQTLGQGPEFLTYFQNEAQLEKSRLLSDRFSAERPKGSFSTLEIQRTEQGDSAMYLCASKPVPNTGELFFGEGSRLTVL.

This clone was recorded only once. The CDR3, as DNA: TGTGCCAGCAGTGAAGCGGTACTAGCGGGGGGCCGCCAGTACTTC. This gives the protein CASSEAVLAGGRQYF. This chain connects TRBV2 to TRBJ2-5, with 12 nucleotides matching TRBD2. CDR1 and CDR2 (germline): SNHLY, FYNNEI. With 0 bases clipped from V and 10 bases from J, the junction kept 6 bases outside the gene matches. This CDR3 has 15 residues.

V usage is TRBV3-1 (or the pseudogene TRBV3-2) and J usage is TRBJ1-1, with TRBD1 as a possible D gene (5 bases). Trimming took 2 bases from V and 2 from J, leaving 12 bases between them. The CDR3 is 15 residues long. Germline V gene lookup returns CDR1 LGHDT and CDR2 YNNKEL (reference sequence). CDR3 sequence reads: CASSQLGAKNTEAFF. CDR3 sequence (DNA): TGTGCCAGCAGCCAACTAGGGGCAAAAAACACTGAAGCTTTCTTT.

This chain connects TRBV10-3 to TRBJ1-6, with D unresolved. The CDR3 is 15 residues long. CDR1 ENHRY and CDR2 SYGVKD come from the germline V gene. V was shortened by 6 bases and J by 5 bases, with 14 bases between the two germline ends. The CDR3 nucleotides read TGTGCCATCAGGCGAGACACCTATGATAATTCACCCCTCCACTTT. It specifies CAIRRDTYDNSPLHF.

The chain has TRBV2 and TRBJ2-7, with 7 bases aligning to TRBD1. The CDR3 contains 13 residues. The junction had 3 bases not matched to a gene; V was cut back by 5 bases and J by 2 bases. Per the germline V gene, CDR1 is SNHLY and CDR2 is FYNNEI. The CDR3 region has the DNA TGTGCCAGCAGTCGACAGGGCCCCTACGAGCAGTACGTC. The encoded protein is CASSRQGPYEQYV.

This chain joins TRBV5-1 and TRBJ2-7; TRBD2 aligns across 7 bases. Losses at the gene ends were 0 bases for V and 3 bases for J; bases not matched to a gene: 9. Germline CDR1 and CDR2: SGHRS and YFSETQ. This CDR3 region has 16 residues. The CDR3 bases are TGCGCCAGCAGCTTGGTTCGGGGGAGGGTAAGCTACGAGCAGTACGTC. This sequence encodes CASSLVRGRVSYEQYV.

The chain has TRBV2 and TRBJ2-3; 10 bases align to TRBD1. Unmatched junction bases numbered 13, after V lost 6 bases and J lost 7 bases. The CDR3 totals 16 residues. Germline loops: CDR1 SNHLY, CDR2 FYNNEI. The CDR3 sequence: CASRLTGGVGGYTQYF. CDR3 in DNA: TGTGCCAGCAGGTTGACAGGGGGCGTAGGGGGTTATACGCAGTATTTT.

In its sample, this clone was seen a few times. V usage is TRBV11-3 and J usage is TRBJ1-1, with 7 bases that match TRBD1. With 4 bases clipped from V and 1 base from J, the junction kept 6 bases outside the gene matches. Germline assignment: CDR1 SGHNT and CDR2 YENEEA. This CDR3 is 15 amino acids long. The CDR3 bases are TGTGCCAGCAGCTCGGACAGGATTCCGAACACTGAAGCTTTCTTT. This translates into CASSSDRIPNTEAFF.

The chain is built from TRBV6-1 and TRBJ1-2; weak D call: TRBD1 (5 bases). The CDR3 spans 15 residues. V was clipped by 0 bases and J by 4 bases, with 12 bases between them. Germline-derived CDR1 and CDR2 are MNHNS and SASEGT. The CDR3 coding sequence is TGTGCCAGCAGTGAAGCTCCGGGACTAATCTATGGCTACACCTTC. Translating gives CASSEAPGLIYGYTF.

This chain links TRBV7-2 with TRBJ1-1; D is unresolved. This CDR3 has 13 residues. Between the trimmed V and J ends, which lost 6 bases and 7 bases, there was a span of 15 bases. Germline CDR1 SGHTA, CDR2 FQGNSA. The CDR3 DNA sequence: TGTGCCAGCAGTACGGTCGCGGGTTTTGAAGCTTTCTTT. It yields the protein CASSTVAGFEAFF.